The next 30 T cell receptor beta chains were all read from a single sample in a study of identical twins. A single record per CDR3 protein comes from TCRdb applying MiXCR to the 5' RACE reads. The sample includes some 900,000 distinct CDR3 sequences, 12% of them seen just once. The same data also contributed to another study, on yellow fever vaccine responses in identical twins.

The material sequenced was PBMCs. The receptor set was obtained from a woman in her late teens or twenties in good health.

This clonotype was seen only a few times. J is TRBJ1-2 and V is TRBV6-5; D is unclear. The CDR3 runs to 11 residues. Trimming cost V 8 bases and J 3 bases, with 7 bases left between them. Germline-derived CDR1 and CDR2 are MNHEY and SVGAGI. The DNA of the CDR3 is TGTGCCAGCGCCTCGGACTATGGCTACACCTTC. Translated, it gives CASASDYGYTF.

There are a few counts of this clonotype. The chain has TRBV5-1 and TRBJ2-7; TRBD2 aligns across 7 bases. Per germline, CDR1 SGHRS and CDR2 YFSETQ. The length of the CDR3 is 15 residues. V was clipped by 0 bases and J by 2 bases; unmatched bases: 5. CDR3: CASSLVLAATYEQYF. The CDR3 coding sequence is TGCGCCAGCAGCTTGGTTCTAGCGGCAACCTACGAGCAGTACTTC.

This clonotype occurred a few times. This chain links TRBV19 with TRBJ1-4, with 9 bases matching TRBD1. Germline loops: CDR1 LNHDA, CDR2 SQIVND (reference sequence). With V trimmed by 5 bases and J by 0 bases, 10 bases remained unmatched. There are 18 residues in the CDR3. Written as DNA, the CDR3 is TGTGCCAGTAGTCCGATCATACAGGGGGCTGCAACTAATGAAAAACTGTTTTTT. Translation gives CASSPIIQGAATNEKLFF.

The chain employs TRBV9 and TRBJ2-3; 11 positions match TRBD2. This CDR3 comprises 17 residues. Germline V gene data show CDR1 as SGDLS and CDR2 as YYNGEE. The J segment lost 1 base and the V segment lost 3 bases, leaving 7 bases of the junction unmatched. Here the CDR3 reads CASSERTSGSGTDTQYF. The CDR3 coding sequence is TGTGCCAGCAGCGAACGGACTAGCGGGTCCGGCACAGATACGCAGTATTTT.

V is TRBV28 and J is TRBJ2-7; D tentatively fits TRBD1 or TRBD2 (6 bases each). This CDR3 is built from 14 residues. CDR1 MDHEN and CDR2 SYDVKM come from the germline V gene. Trimming took off 10 bases at V and 6 bases at J, with 22 bases between the two ends. CDR3 sequence (DNA): TGTGCCACTCAGTTTCGGGGGCAGAGAGGCGAGCAGTACTTC. Its protein is CATQFRGQRGEQYF.

This clonotype was recorded at least ten times. The chain has TRBV7-9 and TRBJ2-3; a possible D gene is TRBD2 (7 bases). In germline, CDR1 is SEHNR, CDR2 FQNEAQ (reference sequence). The CDR3 has 16 residues. The ends were cut back, 5 bases at V and 2 bases at J, with 17 bases in the middle. CDR3 DNA sequence: TGTGCCAGCAGCGCCCGAGGGGGGGCCCACACAGATACGCAGTATTTT. Residues: CASSARGGAHTDTQYF.

CDR3 sequence reads: CASSYSPQNQPQHF. In nucleotides, the CDR3 is TGTGCCAGCAGTTACTCGCCGCAGAATCAGCCCCAGCATTTT. V gene TRBV6-5 combines with J gene TRBJ1-5, with no clear D. Per germline, CDR1 MNHEY and CDR2 SVGAGI. The germline V and J ends were trimmed by 0 bases and 4 bases, with 7 bases remaining between them. The CDR3 length is 14 residues.

CDR3 region: CSVGVGEQFF. The CDR3 DNA reads TGCAGCGTTGGTGTCGGTGAGCAGTTCTTC. The rearrangement uses TRBV29-1 and TRBJ2-1; D remains unclear. CDR1 and CDR2 from the germline V gene are SQVTM and ANQGSEA. The CDR3 has 10 amino acids. V dropped 4 bases and J dropped 9 bases, with 7 bases sitting between them.

This clonotype was seen a few times. This chain connects TRBV10-3 to TRBJ2-5; D possibly uses TRBD1 or TRBD2 (5 bases each). The CDR3 sequence is 13 residues long. The germline V gene has CDR1 ENHRY and CDR2 SYGVKD. The germline V and J ends were trimmed by 6 bases and 2 bases, with 10 bases remaining between them. The CDR3 sequence: CAIRGPIQETQYF. CDR3 nucleotide sequence: TGTGCCATCAGGGGACCGATACAAGAGACCCAGTACTTC.

This clonotype was counted only a few times. CDR3: CASSTRQRQGLGTGELFF. The CDR3 DNA follows: TGTGCCAGCAGTACTCGACAGCGACAAGGATTGGGAACCGGGGAGCTGTTTTTT. The chain uses TRBV2 and TRBJ2-2; the D gene is possibly TRBD1 (5 bases). Germline values: CDR1 SNHLY, CDR2 FYNNEI. V was cut by 5 bases and J by 5 bases, with 24 bases left in between. This CDR3 is 18 amino acids long.

This clonotype was counted between two and nine times. V and J are TRBV10-2 and TRBJ2-7; 7 nucleotides agree with TRBD2. Germline V CDR1 and CDR2: WSHSY, SAAADI. V trimming: 2 bases; J trimming: 0 bases; junction bases outside the gene matches: 4. The CDR3 is 15 residues long. The CDR3 DNA follows: TGCGCCAGCAGTGAGCCAGCGGGACTCTCCTACGAGCAGTACTTC. Translation: CASSEPAGLSYEQYF.

As to this clonotype: Sequence at one end of the junction differs from germline and may be a read error. The J gene is TRBJ2-5, the V gene TRBV3-1, with TRBD1 identical over 8 bases. Germline CDR1 and CDR2: LGHDT and YNNKEL (reference sequence). The CDR3 is made up of 18 amino acids. The CDR3 protein is CACSPPASGTGRQETQYF. CDR3 in DNA: TGTGCCTGCAGCCCCCCGGCCTCCGGGACAGGTAGACAAGAGACCCAGTACTTC.

This rearrangement joins TRBV20-1 to TRBJ2-6; 9 bases are a match to TRBD1. The length of the CDR3 is 16 residues. Germline loops: CDR1 DFQATT, CDR2 SNEGSKA (reference sequence). V was pared by 6 bases and J by 0 bases, with 6 bases of the junction left unmatched. The CDR3 nucleotides are TGCAGTGCCTGGGACAGGGCAAACTCTGGGGCCAACGTCCTGACTTTC. Translation: CSAWDRANSGANVLTF.

The chain is built from TRBV6-1 and TRBJ1-2; tentatively, D is TRBD1 (6 bases). The CDR3 spans 13 residues. Trimming removed 7 bases from V and 5 bases from J, with 14 bases in between. Per germline, CDR1 MNHNS and CDR2 SASEGT. The CDR3 reads CASMEDRGYGYTF. CDR3 DNA: TGTGCCAGCATGGAGGACAGAGGGTATGGCTACACCTTC.

V gene TRBV2 combines with J gene TRBJ1-5; D unclear. The length of the CDR3 is 16 residues. Germline V CDR1 and CDR2: SNHLY, FYNNEI. Trimming stripped 0 bases from V and 4 bases from J, with 13 bases between. The CDR3 bases are TGTGCCAGCAGTGAAGCGCCGGGTGTTTTAAATCAGCCCCAGCATTTT. Translated, it gives CASSEAPGVLNQPQHF.

The gene calls are TRBV20-1 and TRBJ2-1, with D perhaps TRBD2 (6 bases). This CDR3 has 15 amino acids. Germline assignment: CDR1 DFQATT and CDR2 SNEGSKA (reference sequence). Trimming shortened V by 6 bases and J by 4 bases, and 19 bases separated the two germline ends. For the CDR3, the DNA is TGCAGTGCCCCCCTAGGACCCGGGAGTTACAATGAGCAGTTCTTC. As protein: CSAPLGPGSYNEQFF.

J is TRBJ2-1 and V is TRBV20-1; 10 nucleotides agree with TRBD1. V shed 7 bases, J shed 9 bases, and the junction held 6 bases outside the gene matches. The germline V gene has CDR1 DFQATT and CDR2 SNEGSKA (reference sequence). The CDR3 spans 12 residues. DNA of the CDR3: TGCAGTGTGGGGACAGGGGACCTTGAGCAGTTCTTC. Translated, it gives CSVGTGDLEQFF.

This clonotype was picked up a small number of times. CDR3 DNA sequence: TGTGCCAGCAGCCGGCGGGTAGCGCGACCACAAGAGACCCAGTACTTC. Protein sequence: CASSRRVARPQETQYF. The V and J genes are TRBV7-9 and TRBJ2-5, with D possibly TRBD2 on 5 matching bases. V lost 5 bases, J lost 2 bases, and 18 bases lay in between. This CDR3 contains 16 residues. Per the germline V gene, CDR1 is SEHNR and CDR2 is FQNEAQ (reference sequence).

The V call is TRBV7-2, the J call TRBJ2-3; TRBD2 matches 9 bases. With 0 bases clipped from V and 2 bases from J, the junction kept 6 bases outside the gene matches. This CDR3 is 17 amino acids long. Germline V gives CDR1 SGHTA, CDR2 FQGNSA. The CDR3 nucleotides are TGTGCCAGCAGCTTAGCCGGGGCTAGCGGGGCCACAGATACGCAGTATTTT. It is translated as CASSLAGASGATDTQYF.

There are many counts of this clonotype. The V gene is TRBV7-2, the J gene TRBJ1-1; D is uncertain. Germline V CDR1 and CDR2: SGHTA, FQGNSA. The CDR3 contains 14 residues. V was shortened by 1 base and J by 1 base, with 7 bases between the two germline ends. CDR3 protein: CASSLGATNTEAFF. The CDR3 DNA sequence: TGTGCCAGCAGCTTAGGGGCAACGAACACTGAAGCTTTCTTT.

This clonotype was recorded at least ten times. The V gene is TRBV6-2 or TRBV6-3, the J gene TRBJ1-5; 8 bases map to TRBD1. The germline V gene encodes CDR1 MNHEY and CDR2 SVGEGT. Unmatched junction bases numbered 6, after V lost 5 bases and J lost 0 bases. The CDR3 runs to 16 residues. DNA for the CDR3: TGTGCCAGCAGTCACGGACAGGGCAATAGCAATCAGCCCCAGCATTTT. Translated: CASSHGQGNSNQPQHF.

The chain couples TRBV28 to TRBJ1-4; no reliable D call. In germline, CDR1 is MDHEN, CDR2 SYDVKM. The CDR3 totals 15 residues. V was trimmed by 7 bases and J by 8 bases, leaving 20 bases between them. The CDR3, as DNA: TGTGCCAGCACCCATTATTCAGGAGGCGAGGAAAAACTGTTTTTT. Its translation is CASTHYSGGEEKLFF.

This rearrangement joins TRBV4-1 to TRBJ1-5; TRBD1 agrees at 8 bases. Germline lookup yields CDR1 MGHRA and CDR2 YSYEKL. J was trimmed by 2 bases and V by 2 bases; bases with no gene match: 2. The CDR3 extends over 15 amino acids. CDR3 amino acids: CASSQPDRGNQPQHF. CDR3 in DNA: TGCGCCAGCAGCCAACCGGACAGGGGCAATCAGCCCCAGCATTTT.

This clonotype has a handful of counts. The gene calls are TRBV3-1 and TRBJ2-3, with D uncertain. Germline CDR1 and CDR2: LGHDT and YNNKEL (reference sequence). The CDR3 spans 11 residues. Trimming shortened V by 8 bases and J by 7 bases, and 10 bases separated the two germline ends. The CDR3 DNA reads TGTGCCAGCGCCGACGTCAATACGCAGTATTTT. Translating it yields CASADVNTQYF.

The sample holds many counts of this clonotype. The V and J genes are TRBV12-3 or TRBV12-4 and TRBJ1-3; unclear D gene. V was clipped by 1 base and J by 2 bases, with 6 bases between them. The CDR3 has 14 residues. CDR3 residues: CASSLGGPGNTIYF. CDR3 bases: TGTGCCAGCAGTTTAGGAGGGCCTGGAAACACCATATATTTT.

The rearrangement joins TRBV4-1 to TRBJ2-5; 9 bases are a match to TRBD1. CDR1 and CDR2 (germline): MGHRA, YSYEKL. The trim removed 1 base at V and 5 bases at J, leaving 8 bases unmatched. The CDR3 runs 16 residues. The chain's CDR3 is CASSQAGQGRSETQYF. Written as DNA, the CDR3 is TGCGCCAGCAGCCAAGCGGGACAGGGACGGTCGGAGACCCAGTACTTC.

This clonotype showed up just a few times. The gene calls are TRBV10-3 and TRBJ2-7, with D possibly matching TRBD2 (6 bases). Deletions cut 2 bases from V and 5 bases from J, with 19 bases between. CDR3 length equals 16 residues. CDR1 is ENHRY, CDR2 SYGVKD, per germline. The CDR3 loop is CAISEVGRQGLDEQYF. In nucleotides, the CDR3 is TGTGCCATCAGTGAGGTCGGGAGACAAGGGTTAGACGAGCAGTACTTC.

The chain combines TRBV4-1 with TRBJ2-5; 7 nucleotides line up with TRBD1. The CDR3 runs 16 residues. In germline, CDR1 is MGHRA, CDR2 YSYEKL. J lost 4 bases, V lost 2 bases, and 10 bases had no gene match. The CDR3 here is CASSQPDRVWGETQYF. CDR3 nucleotide sequence: TGCGCCAGCAGCCAACCCGACAGGGTGTGGGGAGAGACCCAGTACTTC.

The chain is built from TRBV5-1 and TRBJ2-1; D could derive from TRBD1 or TRBD2 (7 bases each). This CDR3 region has 14 residues. Germline V gene lookup returns CDR1 SGHRS and CDR2 YFSETQ. Trimming shortened V by 1 base and J by 8 bases, and 13 bases separated the two germline ends. DNA of the CDR3: TGCGCCAGCAGCTTGAGCGGGACAGTTGATGAGCAGTTCTTC. It is translated as CASSLSGTVDEQFF.

The rearrangement uses TRBV4-1 and TRBJ2-1; tentative D call: TRBD2 (6 bases). Looked up from germline, CDR1 is MGHRA and CDR2 is YSYEKL. The CDR3 has 16 residues. The V end lost 4 bases, the J end lost 9 bases, and 22 bases lay between the germline ends. This CDR3 reads CASSRHAASAQGEQFF. The CDR3, as DNA: TGCGCCAGCAGCCGACATGCGGCTAGCGCTCAGGGTGAGCAGTTCTTC.